These 14 T cell receptor beta chains were sequenced from one sample in a study of cytotoxic CD8 clonotypes in ibrutinib-treated CLL. The assay was immunoSEQ multiplex PCR, and TCRdb's table has in-frame clones only and misses some. Among under 200,000 clones listed, approximately 80% were seen once. This specimen consisted of PBMCs, obtained after 24 months of ibrutinib treatment. These receptors came from a human donor with chronic lymphocytic leukemia.

The V gene is TRBV6-5, the J gene TRBJ2-7; 8 bases line up with TRBD2. This CDR3 has 13 amino acids. The junction had 5 bases not matched to a gene; V was cut back by 5 bases and J by 5 bases. Germline CDR1 is MNHEY and CDR2 is SVGAGI. CDR3 sequence: CASSRGGWDEQYF. The CDR3 nucleotides read TGTGCCAGCAGTCGGGGGGGGTGGGACGAGCAGTACTTC.

This chain joins TRBV9 and TRBJ1-4, with a possible D match to TRBD1 (5 bases). Germline values: CDR1 SGDLS, CDR2 YYNGEE. This CDR3 comprises 15 residues. With 4 bases removed from V and 3 bases from J, the gap between germline ends came to 13 bases. The CDR3 DNA follows: TGTGCCAGCAGCTTCCTTGGGGGGGCTAATGAAAAACTGTTTTTT. Translated, it gives CASSFLGGANEKLFF.

The J gene is TRBJ1-2, the V gene TRBV9, with 7 nucleotides matching TRBD1. Germline CDR1 is SGDLS and CDR2 is YYNGEE. The CDR3 is made up of 14 amino acids. Unmatched junction bases numbered 6, after V lost 3 bases and J lost 4 bases. The CDR3 reads CASSDDRVSYGYTF. Here the CDR3 DNA reads TGTGCCAGCAGCGACGACAGGGTTAGCTATGGCTACACCTTC.

The chain joins TRBV2 to TRBJ2-7, with D perhaps matching TRBD2 (5 bases). Deletions cut 4 bases from V and 3 bases from J, with 13 bases between. This CDR3 contains 14 residues. The germline V gene has CDR1 SNHLY and CDR2 FYNNEI. The CDR3 region is CASSVRLAIYEQYF. In nucleotides, the CDR3 is TGTGCCAGCAGTGTAAGGCTAGCTATCTACGAGCAGTACTTC.

The chain combines TRBV28 with TRBJ1-5; TRBD1 agrees at 7 bases. The length of the CDR3 is 15 residues. With 7 bases clipped from V and 10 bases from J, the junction kept 16 bases outside the gene matches. Germline CDR1 and CDR2: MDHEN and SYDVKM. Here the CDR3 reads CASTPPRGPSRPQHF. The CDR3 DNA is TGTGCCAGCACCCCTCCTAGGGGGCCCTCCAGACCCCAGCATTTT.

The genes are TRBV4-1 and TRBJ2-3; D is possibly TRBD1 (5 bases). The germline CDR1 and CDR2 sequences are MGHRA and YSYEKL. The V and J ends lost 1 base and 0 bases respectively, with 8 bases between them. The CDR3 consists of 15 residues. CDR3 DNA sequence: TGCGCCAGCAGCCAAGTGGCAGGGAGCACAGATACGCAGTATTTT. This sequence encodes CASSQVAGSTDTQYF.

This clone was detected once. V and J are TRBV5-1 and TRBJ2-3; 12 bases align to TRBD2. Germline V lookup: CDR1 SGHRS, CDR2 YFSETQ. V was clipped by 0 bases and J by 1 base; unmatched bases: 6. This CDR3 is built from 18 residues. The CDR3 is CASSLASTSGGRTDTQYF. CDR3 nucleotides: TGCGCCAGCAGCTTGGCCTCGACTAGCGGGGGCCGCACAGATACGCAGTATTTT.

CDR3 region: CASSLSRTGIYYEQYF. The CDR3 DNA follows: TGTGCCAGCAGTTTATCCCGGACTGGTATTTACTACGAGCAGTACTTC. V is TRBV6-5 and J is TRBJ2-7; D may be TRBD2 (5 bases). The germline V and J ends were trimmed by 4 bases and 3 bases, with 19 bases remaining between them. Looked up from germline, CDR1 is MNHEY and CDR2 is SVGAGI. This CDR3 has 16 residues.

V usage is TRBV5-1 and J usage is TRBJ1-2, with D tentatively TRBD1 (5 bases). V was trimmed by 4 bases and J by 8 bases, leaving 15 bases between them. This CDR3 region has 13 residues. The germline CDR1 and CDR2 sequences are SGHRS and YFSETQ. The CDR3: CASSLTDVSGYTF. The CDR3 DNA reads as TGCGCCAGCAGCCTGACAGACGTATCGGGCTACACCTTC. Full variable domain (remainder filled in from reference TRBV5-1 and TRBJ1-2): KAGVTQTPRYLIKTRGQQVTLSCSPISGHRSVSWYQQTPGQGLQFLFEYFSETQRNKGNFPGRFSGRQFSNSRSEMNVSTLELGDSALYLCASSLTDVSGYTFGSGTRLTVV.

The rearrangement uses TRBV2 and TRBJ2-7, with D uncertain. This CDR3 is 13 amino acids long. V gave up 5 bases and J gave up 0 bases, with 8 bases separating them. From germline, CDR1 is SNHLY and CDR2 FYNNEI. CDR3 region: CASSSRLSYEQYF. In nucleotides, the CDR3 is TGTGCCAGCAGTAGCAGGCTCTCCTACGAGCAGTACTTC.

The chain recombines TRBV6-5 with TRBJ1-2; 7 bases align to TRBD1. CDR1 is MNHEY and CDR2 is SVGAGI in the germline V gene. J gave up 6 bases and V 2 bases, and 6 bases lay outside the gene matches. The CDR3 has 14 amino acids. CDR3 protein: CASSYLGQPDGYTF. The CDR3 DNA follows: TGTGCCAGCAGTTACCTGGGACAGCCCGATGGCTACACCTTC.

This sequence joins TRBV6-5 and TRBJ2-7; D ambiguous. Germline V gene data show CDR1 as MNHEY and CDR2 as SVGAGI. The CDR3 contains 14 residues. Trimming cost V 4 bases and J 1 base, with 11 bases left between them. CDR3 residues: CASSFDASSYEQYF. CDR3 coding DNA: TGTGCCAGCAGTTTTGACGCTTCTTCCTACGAGCAGTACTTC.

This rearrangement joins TRBV10-3 to TRBJ1-6, with 7 bases aligning to TRBD1. Germline V gene lookup returns CDR1 ENHRY and CDR2 SYGVKD. Trimming removed 6 bases from V and 6 bases from J; junction bases left unmatched: 8. The CDR3 length is 15 residues. The CDR3 sequence is CAIRGGQAGNSPLHF. In DNA form, the CDR3 reads TGTGCCATCAGAGGTGGACAGGCGGGTAATTCACCCCTCCACTTT.

The J gene is TRBJ2-7, the V gene TRBV4-3; 8 bases fit TRBD2. J was trimmed by 4 bases and V by 0 bases; bases with no gene match: 14. The CDR3 contains 18 residues. Germline V gene sequence: CDR1 LGHNA, CDR2 YSLEER. CDR3 coding DNA: TGCGCCAGCAGCCAAGATTTTTCAGGGGCGGGGGGTTTGTACGAGCAGTACTTC. This translates into CASSQDFSGAGGLYEQYF.